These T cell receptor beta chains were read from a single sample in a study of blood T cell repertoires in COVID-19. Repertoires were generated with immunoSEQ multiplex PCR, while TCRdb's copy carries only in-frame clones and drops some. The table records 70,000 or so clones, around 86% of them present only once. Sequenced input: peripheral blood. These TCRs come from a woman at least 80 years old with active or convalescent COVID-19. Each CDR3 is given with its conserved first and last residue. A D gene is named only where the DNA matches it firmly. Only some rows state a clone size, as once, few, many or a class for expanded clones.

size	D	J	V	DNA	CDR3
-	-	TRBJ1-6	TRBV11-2	TGTGCCAGCAGCTTTCTCGGTTCACCCCTCCACTTT	CASSFLGSPLHF
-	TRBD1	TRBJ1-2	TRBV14	TGTGCCAGCAGCCAAGGGGGGACTCGGGACAGGGCCTATGGCTACACCTTC	CASSQGGTRDRAYGYTF
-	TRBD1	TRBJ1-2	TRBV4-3	TGCGCCAGCAGCACTATACAGGGGGCGGATGGCTACACCTTC	CASSTIQGADGYTF
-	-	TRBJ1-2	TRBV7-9	TGTGCCAGCAGCTTAGTCGGGGGGAACTATGGCTACACCTTC	CASSLVGGNYGYTF
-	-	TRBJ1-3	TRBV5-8	TGTGCCAGCAGCTTGGCCTTTGCTGGAAACACCATATATTTT	CASSLAFAGNTIYF
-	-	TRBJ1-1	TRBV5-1	TGCGCCAGCAGCTCCACAGGGATGGTCACTGAAGCTTTCTTT	CASSSTGMVTEAFF
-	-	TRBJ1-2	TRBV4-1	TGCGCCAGCAGCCCGAGGCTTCTCAGCGGCTATGGCTACACCTTC	CASSPRLLSGYGYTF
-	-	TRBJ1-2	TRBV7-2	TGTGCCAGCAGCTTATTGGCCCGCCACCATTATGGCTACACCTTC	CASSLLARHHYGYTF
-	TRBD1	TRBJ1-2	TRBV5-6	TGTGCCAGCAGCGGAACCGGGACAGAGAATTATGGCTACACCTTC	CASSGTGTENYGYTF
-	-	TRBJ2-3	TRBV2	TGTGCCAGCAGTATTGACAGTCCGCGCACAGATACGCAGTATTTT	CASSIDSPRTDTQYF
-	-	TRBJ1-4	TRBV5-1	TGCGCCAGCAGAAAACAACAGGGCAGCCAGGCAACTAATGAAAAACTGTTTTTT	CASRKQQGSQATNEKLFF
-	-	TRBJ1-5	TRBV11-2	TGTGCCAGCAGCCTGGGGGGGAACAATCAGCCCCAGCATTTT	CASSLGGNNQPQHF
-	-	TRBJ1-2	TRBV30	TGTGCCTGGAGGAGGGAATATGGCTACACCTTC	CAWRREYGYTF
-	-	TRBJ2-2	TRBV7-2	TGTGCCAGCAGCTTACGTGCAGGGGCAACCGGGGAGCTGTTTTTT	CASSLRAGATGELFF
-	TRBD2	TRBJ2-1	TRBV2	TGTGCCAGCAGTGTCGGCCCCCTAGCGGGGTTCAATGAGCAGTTCTTC	CASSVGPLAGFNEQFF
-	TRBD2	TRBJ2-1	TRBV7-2	TGTGCCAGCTCCGTTAGGGGACTAGCGGGGCACAATGAGCAGTTCTTC	CASSVRGLAGHNEQFF
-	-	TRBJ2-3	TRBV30	TGTGCCTGGAGTGTACAGGAGGATACGCAGTATTTT	CAWSVQEDTQYF
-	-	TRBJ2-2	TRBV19	TGTGCCAGTAGTCCGCGGGACTCCCGACCTTTGAACACCGGGGAGCTGTTTTTT	CASSPRDSRPLNTGELFF
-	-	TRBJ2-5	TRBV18	TGTGCCAGCTCACCCCAGCAGGCACAAGAGACCCAGTACTTC	CASSPQQAQETQYF
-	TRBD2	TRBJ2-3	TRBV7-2	TGTGCCAGCAGCTCTAAATTTCTAGCGGGAGGCACAGATACGCAGTATTTT	CASSSKFLAGGTDTQYF
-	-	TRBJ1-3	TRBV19	TGTGCCAGTAGTATTTCTTTCCGGAGCTCTGGAAACACCATATATTTT	CASSISFRSSGNTIYF
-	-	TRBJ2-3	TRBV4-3	TGCGCCAGCAGCCAAGAAAACGCGGGCAGCAGCACAGATACGCAGTATTTT	CASSQENAGSSTDTQYF
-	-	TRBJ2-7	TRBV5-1	TGCGCCAGCAGCTTATCAGGGATTAACCACGAGCAGTACTTC	CASSLSGINHEQYF
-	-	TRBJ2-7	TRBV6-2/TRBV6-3	TGTGCCAGCAGTTACTCGATCGGGGGCTACGAGCAGTACTTC	CASSYSIGGYEQYF
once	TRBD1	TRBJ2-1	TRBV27	TGTGCCAGCACGAGACAGGGTTTCAATGAGCAGTTCTTC	CASTRQGFNEQFF
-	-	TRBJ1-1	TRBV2	TGTGCCAGCAGTGAAGAGGGGCTGGGCACTGAAGCTTTCTTT	CASSEEGLGTEAFF
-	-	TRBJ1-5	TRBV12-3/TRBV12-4	TGTGCCAGCAGTTTTTCGTATCAGCCCCAGCATTTT	CASSFSYQPQHF
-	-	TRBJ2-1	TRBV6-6	TGTGCCAGCGGGGCGGCAGGGGGGTTAAATGAGCAGTTCTTC	CASGAAGGLNEQFF
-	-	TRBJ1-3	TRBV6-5	TGTGCCAGCAGCCCCGAGTGGGGAAACACCATATATTTT	CASSPEWGNTIYF
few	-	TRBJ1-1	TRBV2	TGTGCCAGCAGTGTACAGGCGAACACTGAAGCTTTCTTT	CASSVQANTEAFF
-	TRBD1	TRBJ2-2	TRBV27	TGTGCCAGCAGGTGGGACAGGGCGGCCGGGGAGCTGTTTTTT	CASRWDRAAGELFF